Listed below are T cell receptor beta chains from one sample, sequenced in a study of T-cell reconstitution after alpha-beta-depleted transplantation in children. Each CDR3 protein gets one entry after TCRdb re-called the PCR reads with MiXCR. The table records some 150,000 distinct CDR3 sequences, 7.5% to 9% of them present only once. Sequenced here: PBMCs, mostly from graft donor cells, sampled 180 days after TCRalphabeta/CD19-depleted stem cell transplant. These TCRs come from a female patient aged 2-9 years who had a stem cell transplant for congenital amegakaryocytic thrombocytopenia, so the T cells may come from the graft donor. Both conserved end residues are part of each CDR3. Fields, in order: clone size, V gene, D gene, J gene, CDR3 DNA, CDR3 protein. A D gene is named only where the DNA matches it firmly. Clone size appears in some rows only: once, few, many, or a class for an expanded clone.

size: .
V: TRBV19
D: .
J: TRBJ2-1
DNA: TGTGCCAGTAGTATAGGGGTCCAAAACAATGAGCAGTTCTTC
CDR3: CASSIGVQNNEQFF

size: .
V: TRBV10-2
D: .
J: TRBJ2-7
DNA: TGCGCCAGCAGGGACAGCCAAGGAGCCTACGAGCAGTACTTC
CDR3: CASRDSQGAYEQYF

size: many
V: TRBV12-3/TRBV12-4
D: TRBD2
J: TRBJ2-7
DNA: TGTGCCAGCAGTCCTACTAGCGGGAGTACCAACGAGCAGTACTTC
CDR3: CASSPTSGSTNEQYF

size: .
V: TRBV5-1
D: .
J: TRBJ2-3
DNA: TGCGCCAGCAGCTGGAGATATACCACCCCCAACGACCCAGATACGCAGTATTTT
CDR3: CASSWRYTTPNDPDTQYF

size: few
V: TRBV4-2
D: TRBD2
J: TRBJ2-7
DNA: TGTGCCAGCAGCCCAAAGGGGACTAGCGGATCCTACGAGCAGTACTTC
CDR3: CASSPKGTSGSYEQYF

size: .
V: TRBV28
D: TRBD2
J: TRBJ2-3
DNA: TGTGCCAGCAACAGACTAGCGGGAGGGGGTACAGATACGCAGTATTTT
CDR3: CASNRLAGGGTDTQYF

size: many
V: TRBV29-1
D: .
J: TRBJ2-3
DNA: TGCAGCGTCTCCCAAGCGTTAAGCACAGATACGCAGTATTTT
CDR3: CSVSQALSTDTQYF

size: few
V: TRBV7-8
D: .
J: TRBJ2-5
DNA: TGTGCCAGCAGCTTGCGCGGGGGCCACCTCCAAGAGACCCAGTACTTC
CDR3: CASSLRGGHLQETQYF

size: many
V: TRBV5-1
D: .
J: TRBJ1-4
DNA: TGCGCCAGCAGCTTGAGACCGGCCGGGTCCAATGCTGGAGCTAATGAAAAACTGTTTTTT
CDR3: CASSLRPAGSNAGANEKLFF

size: many
V: TRBV5-1
D: .
J: TRBJ2-2
DNA: TGCGCCAGCCGGGCTAGTTCCACCGGGGAGCTGTTTTTT
CDR3: CASRASSTGELFF

size: many
V: TRBV29-1
D: TRBD1
J: TRBJ1-1
DNA: TGCAGCGTTGTAAGAAGGACAGGGTGGGTCAACACTGAAGCTTTCTTT
CDR3: CSVVRRTGWVNTEAFF

size: .
V: TRBV20-1
D: TRBD2
J: TRBJ2-7
DNA: TGCAGTGCTAGCTTCAGCGGGGGCAGCTCCTACGAGCAGTACTTC
CDR3: CSASFSGGSSYEQYF

size: .
V: TRBV6-4
D: TRBD2
J: TRBJ2-3
DNA: TGTGCCAGCAGTGACTCCCGGGACTACACAGATACGCAGTATTTT
CDR3: CASSDSRDYTDTQYF

size: many
V: TRBV15
D: .
J: TRBJ1-5
DNA: TGTGCCACCAGCAGGAACATAGGACAGCCCCAGCATTTT
CDR3: CATSRNIGQPQHF

size: many
V: TRBV20-1
D: .
J: TRBJ1-2
DNA: TGCAGTGCTAGACGTCCTCCTTCTGACTACACCTTC
CDR3: CSARRPPSDYTF

size: .
V: TRBV18
D: TRBD1
J: TRBJ2-1
DNA: TGTGCCAGCTCACGGGACAGGGCTAGCTCCTACAATGAGCAGTTCTTC
CDR3: CASSRDRASSYNEQFF

size: few
V: TRBV12-3/TRBV12-4
D: .
J: TRBJ1-2
DNA: TGTGCCAGCAGTTTATCGGCCTTGGCCCATGACAGAGACTATGGCTACACCTTC
CDR3: CASSLSALAHDRDYGYTF

size: few
V: TRBV18
D: .
J: TRBJ2-1
DNA: TGTGCCAGCTCACTAACAGGCTTGGGCTACAATGAGCAGTTCTTC
CDR3: CASSLTGLGYNEQFF

size: many
V: TRBV11-1
D: .
J: TRBJ2-1
DNA: TGTGCCAGCATGAGTTACGGAGCTCGATCGGGGGACCACAATGAGCAGTTCTTC
CDR3: CASMSYGARSGDHNEQFF

size: .
V: TRBV12-3/TRBV12-4
D: .
J: TRBJ1-2
DNA: TGTGCCAGCACCCCGGCGGGAGGACCCTATGGCTACACCTTC
CDR3: CASTPAGGPYGYTF

size: few
V: TRBV18
D: TRBD1
J: TRBJ2-3
DNA: TGTGCCAGCTCAAAGACAGGGGCAGATACGCAGTATTTT
CDR3: CASSKTGADTQYF

size: many
V: TRBV28
D: TRBD1
J: TRBJ1-1
DNA: TGTGCCAGCAGTCGGGACAGGTATACCGAAGCTTTCTTT
CDR3: CASSRDRYTEAFF

size: few
V: TRBV2
D: .
J: TRBJ2-1
DNA: TGTGCCAGCAGTGAAGCAAGGGGAAGGGATGAGCAGTTCTTC
CDR3: CASSEARGRDEQFF

size: many
V: TRBV28
D: .
J: TRBJ2-7
DNA: TGTGCCAGCAGTTTGAACTACGAGCAGTACTTC
CDR3: CASSLNYEQYF

size: many
V: TRBV7-8
D: TRBD2
J: TRBJ2-5
DNA: TGTGCCAGCAGCGCCGCTATGGGAGGGGAGACCCAGTACTTC
CDR3: CASSAAMGGETQYF

size: many
V: TRBV5-5
D: TRBD2
J: TRBJ2-2
DNA: TGTGCCAGCAGTTCCATACGGGGGGGCAAAACCGGGGAGCTGTTTTTT
CDR3: CASSSIRGGKTGELFF

size: .
V: TRBV12-3/TRBV12-4
D: .
J: TRBJ1-5
DNA: TGTGCCAGCAGTCCGGGTCAGGGGATGGGCAATCAGCCCCAGCATTTT
CDR3: CASSPGQGMGNQPQHF

size: many
V: TRBV20-1
D: TRBD1
J: TRBJ1-1
DNA: TGCAGTGCGAAGAAGGGACAGCTGAACACTGAAGCTTTCTTT
CDR3: CSAKKGQLNTEAFF

size: many
V: TRBV4-1
D: .
J: TRBJ1-5
DNA: TGCGCCAGCAGCCAGGGGTCGACAGATCAGCCCCAGCATTTT
CDR3: CASSQGSTDQPQHF

size: many
V: TRBV20-1
D: TRBD1
J: TRBJ1-1
DNA: TGCAGTGCTAGGAGGACAGGGGGCACTGAAGCTTTCTTT
CDR3: CSARRTGGTEAFF

size: .
V: TRBV5-5
D: .
J: TRBJ2-2
DNA: TGTGCCAGCAGCGTCGGGACAAACACCGGGGAGCTGTTTTTT
CDR3: CASSVGTNTGELFF

size: few
V: TRBV20-1
D: TRBD1
J: TRBJ1-6
DNA: TGCAGTGCTAGAAGGCCGGACAGGCTCAATTCACCCCTCCACTTT
CDR3: CSARRPDRLNSPLHF

size: .
V: TRBV5-1
D: .
J: TRBJ1-4
DNA: TGCGCCAGCAGCCGGGAACGACAGCCGAATAATGAAAAACTGTTTTTT
CDR3: CASSRERQPNNEKLFF

size: many
V: TRBV5-1
D: TRBD2
J: TRBJ2-3
DNA: TGCGCCAGCAGCTTGGCTAGCGGGGCTAGCACAGATACGCAGTATTTT
CDR3: CASSLASGASTDTQYF

size: few
V: TRBV27
D: .
J: TRBJ1-6
DNA: TGTGCCAGCAGTTTCGGGCTCCCAAATTCACCCCTCCACTTT
CDR3: CASSFGLPNSPLHF

size: few
V: TRBV5-1
D: TRBD2
J: TRBJ2-5
DNA: TGCGCCAGCAGCTTCCTAGCGGGGAGCCGACCACAAGAGACCCAGTACTTC
CDR3: CASSFLAGSRPQETQYF

size: many
V: TRBV20-1
D: TRBD1
J: TRBJ1-2
DNA: TGCAGTGCTACCAAACCGGGACAGGGGACGGTTAACTATGGCTACACCTTC
CDR3: CSATKPGQGTVNYGYTF

size: many
V: TRBV12-3/TRBV12-4
D: TRBD1
J: TRBJ2-7
DNA: TGTGCCAGCAGTTTAGCCGGGACAGGGACCTACGAGCAGTACTTC
CDR3: CASSLAGTGTYEQYF

size: .
V: TRBV4-1
D: .
J: TRBJ1-1
DNA: TGCGCCAGCAGCCAAGGGGATCTCCGGAACACTGAAGCTTTCTTT
CDR3: CASSQGDLRNTEAFF

size: many
V: TRBV20-1
D: .
J: TRBJ1-5
DNA: TGCAGTGCTAGGAAGGACAGCAATCAGCCCCAGCATTTT
CDR3: CSARKDSNQPQHF

size: few
V: TRBV5-1
D: .
J: TRBJ2-5
DNA: TGCGCCAGCAGCTTGAACCCGTCCTCCCAGGAGACCCAGTACTTC
CDR3: CASSLNPSSQETQYF

size: many
V: TRBV5-6
D: TRBD1
J: TRBJ2-7
DNA: TGTGCCAGCAGCTTTAATCCTCCTGGGACAGGGGGCGGCGAGCAGTACTTC
CDR3: CASSFNPPGTGGGEQYF

size: .
V: TRBV5-5
D: TRBD1
J: TRBJ1-2
DNA: TGTGCCAGCAGCTACCGGGACAGGCCGTATGGCTACACCTTC
CDR3: CASSYRDRPYGYTF

size: many
V: TRBV5-5
D: .
J: TRBJ2-2
DNA: TGTGCCAGCAGCCCCCGGGGCGCCGGAACCGGGGAGCTGTTTTTT
CDR3: CASSPRGAGTGELFF

size: many
V: TRBV6-5
D: TRBD2
J: TRBJ2-7
DNA: TGTGCCAGCAGATCCCAGCGGGAGGGATCCTACGAGCAGTACTTC
CDR3: CASRSQREGSYEQYF

size: many
V: TRBV12-3/TRBV12-4
D: .
J: TRBJ1-5
DNA: TGTGCCAGCAGTTTGCTGGGTCCCGGTAATCAGCCCCAGCATTTT
CDR3: CASSLLGPGNQPQHF